The sequence of this TCR beta chain was determined in a study of CD8+ T cells in alopecia areata. Study summary: The study gave treated patients oral tofacitinib at 5 to 10 mg twice daily. Tofacitinib dosing lasted 6 to 18 months, which was then followed by 6 months off drug. Notes on the study in general: In scalp samples, resident alphabeta T cells of normal skin are also sequenced.

Extracted from the samples, RNA was reverse transcribed into cDNA to serve as the sequencing template. Sequenced by immunoSEQ multiplex PCR; TCRdb stores in-frame clones only, minus some. The sample consists of roughly 250,000 clones, approximately 61% of them appearing once. With respect to this clone: The target antigen is unknown.

Trimming removed 5 bases from V and 4 bases from J, with 23 bases in between. Germline V gene data show CDR1 as SEHNR and CDR2 as FQNEAQ (reference sequence). The CDR3 extends over 17 amino acids. Specimen: CD4+ T cells sorted from blood, collected at week 0. The clonotype was recovered from a human donor with alopecia areata. The rearrangement links TRBV7-9 to TRBJ2-5; D is undetermined. The DNA of the CDR3 is TGTGCCAGCAGCCCCTTCCACTCCAAAATAACGGGAGAGACCCAGTACTTC. Encoded protein: CASSPFHSKITGETQYF.